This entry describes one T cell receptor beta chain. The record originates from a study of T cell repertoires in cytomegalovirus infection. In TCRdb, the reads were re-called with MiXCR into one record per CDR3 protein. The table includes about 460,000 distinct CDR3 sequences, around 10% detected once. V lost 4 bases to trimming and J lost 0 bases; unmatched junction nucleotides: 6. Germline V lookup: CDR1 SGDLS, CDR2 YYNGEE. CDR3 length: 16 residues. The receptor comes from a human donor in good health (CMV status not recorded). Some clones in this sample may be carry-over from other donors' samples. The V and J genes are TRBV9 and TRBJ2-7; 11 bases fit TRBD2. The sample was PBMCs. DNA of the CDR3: TGTGCCAGCAGCCCCACTAGCGGGGGCAGCTCCTACGAGCAGTACTTC. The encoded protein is CASSPTSGGSSYEQYF.